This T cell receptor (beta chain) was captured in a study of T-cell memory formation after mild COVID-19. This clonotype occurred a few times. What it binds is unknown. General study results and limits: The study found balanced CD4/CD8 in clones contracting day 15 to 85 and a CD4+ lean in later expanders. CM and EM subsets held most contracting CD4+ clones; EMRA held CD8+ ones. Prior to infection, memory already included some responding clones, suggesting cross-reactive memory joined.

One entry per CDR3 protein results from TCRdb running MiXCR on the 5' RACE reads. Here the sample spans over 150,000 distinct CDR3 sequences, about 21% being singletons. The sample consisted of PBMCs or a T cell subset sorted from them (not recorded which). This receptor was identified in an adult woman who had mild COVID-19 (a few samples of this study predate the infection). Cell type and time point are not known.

For the CDR3, the DNA is TGCGCCAGCACCTTCGGTGGGCAGGGGTACACAGATACGCAGTATTTT. It is translated as CASTFGGQGYTDTQYF. This rearrangement joins TRBV5-1 to TRBJ2-3; TRBD1 might be the D (6 bases). From germline, CDR1 is SGHRS and CDR2 YFSETQ. V lost 6 bases, J lost 2 bases, and 19 bases lay in between. The CDR3 spans 16 residues.